This T cell receptor beta chain came from a study of T cell changes during pregnancy in multiple sclerosis. The CDR3 totals 13 residues. Germline lookup yields CDR1 MNHEY and CDR2 SMNVEV (reference sequence). Deletions cut 6 bases from V and 2 bases from J, with 10 bases between. Clones were sequenced by immunoSEQ multiplex PCR, and TCRdb holds only the in-frame ones, with some missing. This sample has around 67,000 clones, with around 92% found just once. Sequencing was performed on peripheral blood, taken in the first trimester of pregnancy. The chain has TRBV27 and TRBJ1-2; D is perhaps TRBD1 (6 bases). The sequence came from a female donor with multiple sclerosis, enrolled in a pregnancy study. CDR3 bases: TGTGCCAGCAGCATACAGGGAAACTATGGCTACACCTTC. It translates to CASSIQGNYGYTF.